Presented here are 12 T cell receptor beta chains from one specimen sequenced in a study of blood T cell repertoires in COVID-19. TCRdb's table, derived via immunoSEQ multiplex PCR, lists solely in-frame clones and lacks some. The sample has 350,000 to 450,000 clones, 85% seen once. The material sequenced was peripheral blood. These receptors were taken from a woman aged 18-35 years with acute or convalescent COVID-19.

The V call is TRBV19, the J call TRBJ1-4; D call uncertain. The CDR3 sequence is 15 residues long. Germline CDR1 LNHDA, CDR2 SQIVND (reference sequence). Trimming shortened V by 5 bases and J by 2 bases, and 12 bases separated the two germline ends. The CDR3 nucleotides are TGTGCCAGTAGTCCTAGGCGTATTACTAATGAAAAACTGTTTTTT. Translating gives CASSPRRITNEKLFF.

The chain uses TRBV2 and TRBJ2-4; the D gene is possibly TRBD2 (7 bases). Germline lookup yields CDR1 SNHLY and CDR2 FYNNEI. The CDR3 loop spans 12 amino acids. V lost 10 bases and J 6 bases, leaving 13 bases between the germline ends. The CDR3 loop is CATWGGANIQYF. The CDR3 nucleotides read TGTGCCACCTGGGGGGGCGCAAACATTCAGTACTTC. Full variable domain (outside the CDR3, taken from reference TRBV2 and TRBJ2-4): EPEVTQTPSHQVTQMGQEVILRCVPISNHLYFYWYRQILGQKVEFLVSFYNNEISEKSEIFDDQFSVERPDGSNFTLKIRSTKLEDSAMYFCATWGGANIQYFGAGTRLSVL.

The chain couples TRBV28 to TRBJ1-6; 8 nucleotides align to TRBD1. CDR1 is MDHEN, CDR2 SYDVKM, per germline. V gave up 8 bases and J gave up 10 bases; unmatched junction bases: 7. The CDR3 is 13 amino acids. CDR3 DNA: TGTGCCAGCGAGGACAGGGAGATATCACCCCTCCACTTT. Translation gives CASEDREISPLHF. Combining the CDR3 with reference TRBV28 and TRBJ1-6 gives the whole variable domain DVKVTQSSRYLVKRTGEKVFLECVQDMDHENMFWYRQDPGLGLRLIYFSYDVKMKEKGDIPEGYSVSREKKERFSLILESASTNQTSMYLCASEDREISPLHFGNGTRLTVT.

The chain is built from TRBV6-5 and TRBJ2-1; 10 bases are a match to TRBD2. CDR3 length equals 15 residues. The germline CDR1 and CDR2 sequences are MNHEY and SVGAGI. V lost 2 bases, J lost 4 bases, and 2 bases stayed unmatched. CDR3 sequence reads: CASSYASGSYNEQFF. The DNA for the CDR3 is TGTGCCAGCAGTTACGCTAGCGGGAGTTACAATGAGCAGTTCTTC.

The chain couples TRBV19 to TRBJ2-6, with D hard to call. The CDR3 is made up of 15 amino acids. V shed 3 bases and J shed 0 bases, with 6 bases lying between them. Per the germline V gene, CDR1 is LNHDA and CDR2 is SQIVND (reference sequence). The CDR3 spells CASSIQISGANVLTF. The CDR3 DNA is TGTGCCAGTAGTATCCAGATCTCTGGGGCCAACGTCCTGACTTTC.

The chain recombines TRBV29-1 with TRBJ1-4; 8 positions match TRBD1. Germline V gene sequence: CDR1 SQVTM, CDR2 ANQGSEA. Losses at the gene ends were 7 bases for V and 5 bases for J; bases not matched to a gene: 6. This CDR3 comprises 13 residues. CDR3 nucleotide sequence: TGCAGCGCTGTAGGACAGGGAAATGAAAAACTGTTTTTT. Translating gives CSAVGQGNEKLFF.

The genes are TRBV24-1 and TRBJ1-2, with TRBD1 matching 11 bases. The CDR3 contains 14 residues. The trim removed 10 bases at V and 2 bases at J, leaving 5 bases unmatched. CDR1 and CDR2 (germline): KGHDR, SFDVKD. CDR3 loop: CATNGDRGNYGYTF. The DNA for the CDR3 is TGTGCCACAAATGGGGACAGGGGGAACTATGGCTACACCTTC.

This clone was counted once. CDR3 sequence reads: CASSYPTGVQETQYF. The CDR3 DNA reads TGTGCCAGCAGTTACCCGACAGGGGTACAAGAGACCCAGTACTTC. The chain links TRBV6-6 to TRBJ2-5, with TRBD1 matching 8 bases. There are 15 residues in the CDR3. Losses at the gene ends were 2 bases for V and 2 bases for J; bases not matched to a gene: 4. Per germline, CDR1 MNHNY and CDR2 SVGAGI (reference sequence).

This sequence joins TRBV7-3 and TRBJ2-2; 8 nucleotides match TRBD1. The CDR3 length is 14 residues. Looked up from germline, CDR1 is SGHTA and CDR2 is FQGTGA. V lost 5 bases and J lost 4; bases outside the gene matches: 3. The CDR3, as DNA: TGTGCCAGCAGCCTCGACAGGGGCACCGGGGAGCTGTTTTTT. Protein sequence: CASSLDRGTGELFF.

The CDR3 coding sequence is TGTGCCAGCAGGGCCTACGGGACAGGCCAAAACATTCAGTACTTC. Amino acids: CASRAYGTGQNIQYF. The gene calls are TRBV2 and TRBJ2-4; 8 bases line up with TRBD1. This CDR3 region has 15 residues. V lost 6 bases to trimming and J lost 5 bases; unmatched junction nucleotides: 9. CDR1 is SNHLY and CDR2 is FYNNEI in the germline V gene.

The table lists this clone with a count of one. The chain joins TRBV5-1 to TRBJ2-3, with D tentatively TRBD2 (5 bases). CDR1 and CDR2 from the germline V gene are SGHRS and YFSETQ. V gave up 7 bases and J gave up 1 base, with 10 bases separating them. CDR3 length: 13 residues. This chain's CDR3 is CASRGLRTDTQYF. In DNA form, the CDR3 reads TGCGCCAGCCGGGGTCTCCGCACAGATACGCAGTATTTT.

DNA of the CDR3: TGTGCCAGCAGTGAAGTGGGCAACTCCTACGAGCAGTACTTC. Translation gives CASSEVGNSYEQYF. This sequence joins TRBV6-1 and TRBJ2-7; no clear D. The CDR3 spans 14 residues. With 1 base removed from V and 0 bases from J, the gap between germline ends came to 7 bases. Germline CDR1 reads MNHNS; CDR2 reads SASEGT.